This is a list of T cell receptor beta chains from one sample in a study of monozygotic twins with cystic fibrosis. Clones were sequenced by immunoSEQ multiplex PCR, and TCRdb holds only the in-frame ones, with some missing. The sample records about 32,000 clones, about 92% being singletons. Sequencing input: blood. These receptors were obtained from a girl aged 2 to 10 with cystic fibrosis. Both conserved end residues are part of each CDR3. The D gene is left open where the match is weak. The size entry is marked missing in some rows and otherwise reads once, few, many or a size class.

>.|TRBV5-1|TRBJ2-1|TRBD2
CASSLLSSGRSYNEQFF
TGCGCCAGCAGCTTACTGTCTAGCGGGCGCTCCTACAATGAGCAGTTCTTC
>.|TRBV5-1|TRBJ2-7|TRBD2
CASSAGTSGSYEQYF
TGCGCCAGCAGCGCCGGGACTAGCGGATCCTACGAGCAGTACTTC
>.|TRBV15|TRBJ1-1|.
CATSRDPNGNTEAFF
TGTGCCACCAGCAGAGATCCGAACGGGAACACTGAAGCTTTCTTT
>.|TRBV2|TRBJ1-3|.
CASDSGYSGNTIYF
TGTGCCAGCGATTCAGGGTACTCTGGAAACACCATATATTTT
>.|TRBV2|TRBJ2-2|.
CASSPTTGFAGELFF
TGTGCCAGCAGCCCCACCACAGGGTTTGCCGGGGAGCTGTTTTTT
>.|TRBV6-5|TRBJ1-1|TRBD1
CASRRTGTHEAFF
TGTGCCAGCAGGCGGACAGGTACTCATGAAGCTTTCTTT
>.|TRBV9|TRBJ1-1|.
CASSVLIRGTEAFF
TGTGCCAGCAGCGTTTTGATCAGGGGCACTGAAGCTTTCTTT
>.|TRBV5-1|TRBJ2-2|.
CASNENSGELFF
TGCGCCAGCAACGAAAACTCCGGGGAGCTGTTTTTT
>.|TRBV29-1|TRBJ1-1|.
CSASVNTEAFF
TGCAGCGCCTCAGTGAACACTGAAGCTTTCTTT
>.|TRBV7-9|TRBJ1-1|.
CASSQWGLNTEAFF
TGTGCCAGCAGTCAGTGGGGACTCAACACTGAAGCTTTCTTT
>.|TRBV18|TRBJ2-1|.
CASSPGLAGGGYNEQFF
TGTGCCAGCTCACCAGGTCTTGCCGGGGGCGGTTACAATGAGCAGTTCTTC
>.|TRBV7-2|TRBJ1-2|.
CASSLAGRRQFNYGYTF
TGTGCCAGCAGCTTAGCGGGGAGAAGACAGTTTAACTATGGCTACACCTTC
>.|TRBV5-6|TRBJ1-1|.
CASSLVGVPNMNTEAFF
TGTGCCAGCAGCTTGGTGGGGGTTCCCAACATGAACACTGAAGCTTTCTTT
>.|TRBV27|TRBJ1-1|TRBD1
CASSLGGGTGGLGTEAFF
TGTGCCAGCAGCCTAGGGGGCGGGACAGGGGGCTTGGGCACTGAAGCTTTCTTT
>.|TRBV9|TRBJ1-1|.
CASSTRGGQEAFF
TGTGCCAGCAGCACCCGTGGAGGGCAAGAAGCTTTCTTT
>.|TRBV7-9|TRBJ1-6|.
CASSLGSPGNSPLHF
TGTGCCAGCAGCTTAGGAAGCCCAGGGAATTCACCCCTCCACTTT
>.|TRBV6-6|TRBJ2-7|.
CASSYDGRAEYF
TGTGCCAGCAGTTACGACGGCCGAGCGGAGTACTTC
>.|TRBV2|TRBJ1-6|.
CASSDSGALSPLHF
TGTGCCAGCAGTGATTCAGGGGCATTGTCACCCCTCCACTTT
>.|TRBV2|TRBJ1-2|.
CASSEALWGKGAGYTF
TGTGCCAGCAGTGAAGCGCTTTGGGGGAAGGGTGCTGGCTACACCTTC
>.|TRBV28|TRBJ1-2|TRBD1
CASSSFRTGGHGYTF
TGTGCCAGCAGTTCCTTTAGGACAGGGGGCCATGGCTACACCTTC
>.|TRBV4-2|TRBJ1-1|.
CASSQDFDSTGTMNTEAFF
TGTGCCAGCAGCCAAGATTTTGACAGTACGGGAACGATGAACACTGAAGCTTTCTTT
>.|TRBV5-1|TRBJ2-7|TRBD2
CASSLRTGGAYEQYF
TGCGCCAGCAGCTTGAGGACGGGAGGAGCCTACGAGCAGTACTTC
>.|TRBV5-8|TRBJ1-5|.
CASRSRWVRVDQPQHF
TGTGCCAGCAGATCCCGGTGGGTAAGAGTCGATCAGCCCCAGCATTTT
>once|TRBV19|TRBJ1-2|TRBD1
CASSIVPPGQGYTF
TGTGCCAGTAGTATAGTACCACCGGGACAGGGATACACCTTC
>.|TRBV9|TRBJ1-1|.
CASSVGPMNTEAFF
TGTGCCAGCAGCGTGGGACCGATGAACACTGAAGCTTTCTTT
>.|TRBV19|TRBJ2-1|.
CASSIAPGMVGQFF
TGTGCCAGTAGTATAGCTCCAGGGATGGTTGGGCAGTTCTTC
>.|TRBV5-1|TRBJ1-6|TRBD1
CASSLEGTANSPLHF
TGCGCCAGCAGCTTGGAAGGGACAGCTAATTCACCCCTCCACTTT
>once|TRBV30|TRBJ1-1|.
CAWSGGQQNTEAFF
TGTGCCTGGAGCGGAGGACAGCAAAACACTGAAGCTTTCTTT
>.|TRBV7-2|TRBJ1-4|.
CASSLRFAANEKLFF
TGTGCCAGCAGCTTGAGGTTTGCGGCTAATGAAAAACTGTTTTTT
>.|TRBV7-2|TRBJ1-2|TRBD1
CASSSPGTAFYGYTF
TGTGCCAGCAGCTCTCCCGGGACAGCCTTCTATGGCTACACCTTC
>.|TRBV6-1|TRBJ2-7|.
CASRLDQSSYEQYF
TGTGCCAGCAGACTAGACCAGAGCTCCTACGAGCAGTACTTC
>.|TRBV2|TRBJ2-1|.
CASSEEAADNEQFF
TGTGCCAGCAGTGAGGAAGCGGCGGACAATGAGCAGTTCTTC
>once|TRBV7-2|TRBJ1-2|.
CASSSTARGGYTF
TGTGCCAGCAGCTCTACAGCGAGAGGGGGCTACACCTTC
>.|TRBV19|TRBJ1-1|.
CASSETGNTEAFF
TGTGCCAGTAGCGAGACAGGGAACACTGAAGCTTTCTTT
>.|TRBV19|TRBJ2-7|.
CASSISVWDSYEQYF
TGTGCCAGTAGTATTTCGGTCTGGGACTCCTACGAGCAGTACTTC
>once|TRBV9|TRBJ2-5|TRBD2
CASSAGLAGAFQETQYF
TGTGCCAGCAGCGCCGGACTAGCGGGGGCCTTCCAAGAGACCCAGTACTTC
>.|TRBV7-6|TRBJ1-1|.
CASSRKHLTNGVSGNTEAFF
TGTGCCAGCAGCCGCAAACATTTGACAAACGGGGTTAGCGGGAACACTGAAGCTTTCTTT
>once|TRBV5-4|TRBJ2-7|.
CASSPALRDEQYF
TGTGCCAGCAGCCCGGCCCTGAGGGACGAGCAGTACTTC
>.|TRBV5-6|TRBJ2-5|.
CASSLAQALQETQYF
TGTGCCAGCAGCTTGGCGCAGGCACTACAAGAGACCCAGTACTTC
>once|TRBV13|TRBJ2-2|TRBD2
CASSSYMTSGRVSTGELFF
TGTGCCAGCAGCTCCTACATGACTAGCGGGAGGGTAAGCACCGGGGAGCTGTTTTTT
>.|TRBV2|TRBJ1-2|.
CATPNGSTNYGYTF
TGTGCCACCCCGAATGGTTCCACTAACTATGGCTACACCTTC
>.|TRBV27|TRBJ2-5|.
CASSLSKLPGEETQYF
TGTGCCAGCAGTTTATCGAAACTACCAGGGGAGGAGACCCAGTACTTC
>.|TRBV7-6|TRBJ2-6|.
CASSFAAFSHSGANVLTF
TGTGCCAGCAGCTTCGCCGCCTTCTCCCACTCTGGGGCCAACGTCCTGACTTTC
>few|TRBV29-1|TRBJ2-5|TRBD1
CSVGQGKETQYF
TGCAGCGTTGGACAGGGAAAAGAGACCCAGTACTTC
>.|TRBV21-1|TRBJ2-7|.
CASSKRAKGPGEHCEQYF
TGTGCCAGCAGCAAACGGGCCAAGGGCCCAGGGGAACACTGCGAGCAGTACTTC
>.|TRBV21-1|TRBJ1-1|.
CASSKGRAEYTEAFF
TGTGCCAGCAGCAAGGGAAGGGCGGAATATACTGAAGCTTTCTTT
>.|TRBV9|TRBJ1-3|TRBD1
CASSLRQGSDGNTIYF
TGTGCCAGCAGCCTCCGACAGGGATCAGACGGAAACACCATATATTTT
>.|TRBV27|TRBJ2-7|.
CASSWAGPSSSYEQYF
TGTGCCAGCAGTTGGGCAGGGCCTTCGAGCTCCTACGAGCAGTACTTC
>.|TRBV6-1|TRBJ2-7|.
CASMETSRYSYEQYF
TGTGCCAGCATGGAAACTAGCCGATACTCCTACGAGCAGTACTTC
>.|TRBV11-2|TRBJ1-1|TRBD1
CASSARQGAYTEAFF
TGTGCCAGCAGCGCCCGACAGGGGGCGTACACTGAAGCTTTCTTT
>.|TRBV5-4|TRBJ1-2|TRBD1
CASSESGGQGSSYGYTF
TGTGCCAGCAGCGAAAGTGGGGGACAGGGATCTTCCTATGGCTACACCTTC
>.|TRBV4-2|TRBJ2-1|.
CASSQEGQGSYNEQFF
TGTGCCAGCAGCCAAGAGGGACAAGGCTCCTACAATGAGCAGTTCTTC